Each of the 30 T cell receptor beta chains below was sequenced from the same sample in a study of cytomegalovirus exposure and HLA in healthy donors. PCR involved 60 Vbeta and 13 Jbeta primers. TCRdb keeps only in-frame clones here, not all; method: immunoSEQ multiplex PCR. This sample lists about 50,000 clones; its ten largest clones have around 12%. The sequenced sample was PBMCs. The source is a man younger than 35 in good health and CMV-seropositive.

The CDR3 DNA is TGTGCCAGTAGTACAGGGACTAGCGGGAGGGGCACAGATACGCAGTATTTT. As protein: CASSTGTSGRGTDTQYF. This chain connects TRBV19 to TRBJ2-3; 16 nucleotides match TRBD2. Germline CDR1 is LNHDA and CDR2 is SQIVND (reference sequence). The CDR3 totals 17 residues. With 4 bases clipped from V and 1 base from J, the junction kept 2 bases outside the gene matches.

The chain recombines TRBV11-2 with TRBJ1-3, with D possibly matching TRBD1 (6 bases). CDR1 is SGHAT and CDR2 is FQNNGV in the germline V gene. The CDR3 totals 17 residues. Trimming removed 0 bases at V and 0 bases at J, with 12 bases between. Written as DNA, the CDR3 is TGTGCCAGCAGCTTAGACAGGGGACCCTACTCTGGAAACACCATATATTTT. It is translated as CASSLDRGPYSGNTIYF.

V gene TRBV6-1 combines with J gene TRBJ2-2, with TRBD1 as a possible D gene (5 bases). Trimming took off 4 bases at V and 1 base at J, with 13 bases between the two ends. This CDR3 has 16 residues. Per the germline V gene, CDR1 is MNHNS and CDR2 is SASEGT. CDR3 amino acids: CASSAYDRLNTGELFF. CDR3 DNA: TGTGCCAGCAGTGCTTATGACAGATTGAACACCGGGGAGCTGTTTTTT.

This chain uses TRBV5-1 with TRBJ2-7; 11 bases line up with TRBD2. Trimming at V came to 5 bases and at J to 6 bases, leaving 10 bases not matched to a gene. Germline V gene data show CDR1 as SGHRS and CDR2 as YFSETQ. The CDR3 runs 15 residues. CDR3 DNA: TGCGCCAGCAGGGATGCGACTAGCGGGAAGGTCGAGCAGTACTTC. Protein sequence: CASRDATSGKVEQYF.

The chain combines TRBV9 with TRBJ2-1; 7 positions match TRBD2. The CDR3 sequence is 14 residues long. The ends lost 4 bases at V and 3 bases at J; junction bases unmatched: 4. Germline CDR1 SGDLS, CDR2 YYNGEE. CDR3 region: CASSPGTNYNEQFF. The DNA of the CDR3 is TGTGCCAGCAGCCCAGGGACTAACTACAATGAGCAGTTCTTC.

The chain is built from TRBV5-4 and TRBJ2-7; TRBD2 might be the D (5 bases). V was clipped by 0 bases and J by 0 bases, with 10 bases between them. This CDR3 is built from 15 residues. Looked up from germline, CDR1 is SGHNT and CDR2 is YYREEE (reference sequence). CDR3 bases: TGTGCCAGCAGCTTGGGTAGGACTTCCTCCTACGAGCAGTACTTC. It is translated as CASSLGRTSSYEQYF. The whole variable domain, remainder taken from reference TRBV5-4 and TRBJ2-7, is ETGVTQSPTHLIKTRGQQVTLRCSSQSGHNTVSWYQQALGQGPQFIFQYYREEENGRGNFPPRFSGLQFPNYSSELNVNALELDDSALYLCASSLGRTSSYEQYFGPGTRLTVT.

J is TRBJ2-1 and V is TRBV29-1; maybe TRBD2 (5 bases). The CDR3 has 15 amino acids. Per the germline V gene, CDR1 is SQVTM and CDR2 is ANQGSEA. Trimming left V 4 bases short and J 6 bases short, with 19 bases between. The CDR3 nucleotides read TGCAGCGTTGGTAGTGAACTAGGTAATTTCAATGAGCAGTTCTTC. This sequence encodes CSVGSELGNFNEQFF.

The chain recombines TRBV27 with TRBJ1-2; D not certain. Trimming took off 4 bases at V and 6 bases at J, with 12 bases between the two ends. Germline CDR1 reads MNHEY; CDR2 reads SMNVEV (reference sequence). The length of the CDR3 is 13 residues. The CDR3 region has the DNA TGTGCCAGCAGTTCCCTATCCCTGGATGGCTACACCTTC. It is translated as CASSSLSLDGYTF.

The chain uses TRBV18 and TRBJ1-1; D remains unclear. CDR3 size: 16 residues. Germline V lookup: CDR1 KGHSH, CDR2 LQKENI. The germline V and J ends were trimmed by 8 bases and 2 bases, with 21 bases remaining between them. CDR3 residues: CASLPPGRQINTEAFF. The CDR3 nucleotides are TGTGCCAGCCTCCCACCGGGTCGCCAAATAAACACTGAAGCTTTCTTT. Based on the CDR3 plus reference TRBV18 and TRBJ1-1, the full variable domain is NAGVMQNPRHLVRRRGQEARLRCSPMKGHSHVYWYRQLPEEGLKFMVYLQKENIIDESGMPKERFSAEFPKEGPSILRIQQVVRGDSAAYFCASLPPGRQINTEAFFGQGTRLTVV.

This chain connects TRBV15 to TRBJ2-7; the D gene is possibly TRBD2 (6 bases). The germline V gene encodes CDR1 LNHNV and CDR2 YYDKDF (reference sequence). Trimming left V 1 base short and J 6 bases short, with 7 bases between. The CDR3 totals 12 residues. The DNA for the CDR3 is TGTGCCACCAGCAGAGCCGGGGGCGAGCAGTACTTC. Protein product: CATSRAGGEQYF. The full variable domain, completed using reference TRBV15 and TRBJ2-7, is DAMVIQNPRYQVTQFGKPVTLSCSQTLNHNVMYWYQQKSSQAPKLLFHYYDKDFNNEADTPDNFQSRRPNTSFCFLDIRSPGLGDTAMYLCATSRAGGEQYFGPGTRLTVT.

This chain links TRBV28 with TRBJ2-3; D is possibly TRBD2 (6 bases). The CDR3 totals 16 residues. Trimming stripped 3 bases from V and 6 bases from J, with 19 bases between. Germline assignment: CDR1 MDHEN and CDR2 SYDVKM. The CDR3 protein is CASSFFRGESGDTQYF. In DNA form, the CDR3 reads TGTGCCAGCAGTTTTTTTAGAGGGGAAAGCGGGGATACGCAGTATTTT.

V is TRBV19 and J is TRBJ2-3, with D maybe TRBD1 (6 bases). This CDR3 contains 17 residues. V lost 4 bases and J 0 bases, leaving 17 bases between the germline ends. Germline V gene sequence: CDR1 LNHDA, CDR2 SQIVND (reference sequence). CDR3: CASSTDSLTPSTDTQYF. The CDR3 DNA sequence: TGTGCCAGTAGTACGGACAGCCTAACGCCTAGCACAGATACGCAGTATTTT.

The rearrangement links TRBV28 to TRBJ1-2, with D unresolved. This CDR3 region has 13 residues. The germline V and J ends were trimmed by 4 bases and 0 bases, with 6 bases remaining between them. CDR1 MDHEN and CDR2 SYDVKM come from the germline V gene. CDR3 sequence reads: CASSYTSNYGYTF. DNA of the CDR3: TGTGCCAGCAGTTACACGTCTAACTATGGCTACACCTTC.

On this clone: Other DNA sequences in this sample translate to the same CDR3. This sequence joins TRBV5-1 and TRBJ2-7; D possibly corresponds to TRBD1 (5 bases). V was shortened by 4 bases and J by 1 base, with 9 bases between the two germline ends. The CDR3 consists of 13 residues. Per germline, CDR1 SGHRS and CDR2 YFSETQ. The CDR3 DNA is TGCGCCAGCAGCCGACAGTTTTCCTACGAGCAGTACTTC. Translating gives CASSRQFSYEQYF. Based on the CDR3 plus reference TRBV5-1 and TRBJ2-7, the full variable domain is KAGVTQTPRYLIKTRGQQVTLSCSPISGHRSVSWYQQTPGQGLQFLFEYFSETQRNKGNFPGRFSGRQFSNSRSEMNVSTLELGDSALYLCASSRQFSYEQYFGPGTRLTVT.

This chain joins TRBV2 and TRBJ2-1; a possible D gene is TRBD1 (8 bases). This CDR3 has 18 residues. Trimming took 2 bases from V and 8 from J, leaving 25 bases between them. Per the germline V gene, CDR1 is SNHLY and CDR2 is FYNNEI. This chain's CDR3 is CASSELLDYRGGRDEQFF. In DNA, the CDR3 is TGTGCCAGCAGTGAACTCTTGGATTACAGGGGGGGTCGAGATGAGCAGTTCTTC.

V is TRBV10-3 and J is TRBJ2-1; 7 bases are shared with TRBD2. Germline V CDR1 and CDR2: ENHRY, SYGVKD. After removal of 6 bases from V and 8 bases from J, the junction contained 7 bases not matched to a gene. This CDR3 region has 13 residues. The CDR3 nucleotides are TGTGCCATCAGGAGCGGGATGGGCGATGAGCAGTTCTTC. This gives the protein CAIRSGMGDEQFF.

This chain links TRBV18 with TRBJ2-2, with unresolved D. Germline CDR1 is KGHSH and CDR2 is LQKENI. The V end was cut by 2 bases, the J end by 3 bases, with 4 bases between. This CDR3 contains 13 residues. In DNA form, the CDR3 reads TGTGCCAGCTCACCAAGAGACACCGGGGAGCTGTTTTTT. This gives the protein CASSPRDTGELFF. The full variable domain, completed using reference TRBV18 and TRBJ2-2, is NAGVMQNPRHLVRRRGQEARLRCSPMKGHSHVYWYRQLPEEGLKFMVYLQKENIIDESGMPKERFSAEFPKEGPSILRIQQVVRGDSAAYFCASSPRDTGELFFGEGSRLTVL.

V gene TRBV11-3 combines with J gene TRBJ1-4; possibly TRBD1 for D (5 bases). This CDR3 is 15 amino acids long. Trimming took 4 bases from V and 7 from J, leaving 16 bases between them. Germline values: CDR1 SGHNT, CDR2 YENEEA. CDR3 sequence reads: CASSSAGTGGEKLFF. The DNA for the CDR3 is TGTGCCAGCAGCTCGGCGGGGACCGGAGGTGAAAAACTGTTTTTT.

The V and J genes are TRBV7-9 and TRBJ1-1, with no clear D. CDR1 and CDR2 (germline): SEHNR, FQNEAQ (reference sequence). The ends were cut back, 2 bases at V and 11 bases at J, with 15 bases in the middle. The CDR3 is 13 amino acids. The chain's CDR3 is CASSLLGGEEAFF. CDR3 bases: TGTGCCAGCAGCTTACTGGGCGGGGAGGAGGCTTTCTTT.

V usage is TRBV4-2 and J usage is TRBJ1-2; maybe TRBD1 (6 bases). The CDR3 contains 14 residues. In germline, CDR1 is LGHNA, CDR2 YNFKEQ. V was cut by 0 bases and J by 5 bases, with 10 bases left in between. CDR3 protein: CASSQDRTAYGYTF. Here the CDR3 DNA reads TGTGCCAGCAGCCAAGACAGGACAGCTTATGGCTACACCTTC.

The CDR3 reads CASSIEVMRIVPGELFF. In DNA, the CDR3 is TGTGCCAGTAGTATAGAGGTTATGCGGATAGTACCCGGGGAGCTGTTTTTT. This rearrangement joins TRBV19 to TRBJ2-2; unclear D gene. The CDR3 consists of 17 residues. V was cut by 0 bases and J by 6 bases, with 17 bases left in between. CDR1 and CDR2 from the germline V gene are LNHDA and SQIVND (reference sequence).

This sequence joins TRBV6-1 and TRBJ2-7; TRBD1 matches at 11 bases. The CDR3 is 15 amino acids. Trimming removed 3 bases from V and 4 bases from J; junction bases left unmatched: 5. Germline-derived CDR1 and CDR2 are MNHNS and SASEGT. CDR3 sequence (DNA): TGTGCCAGCAGTGAGACCGGGACAGGGGGTTACGAGCAGTACTTC. Its protein is CASSETGTGGYEQYF.

The rearrangement joins TRBV6-1 to TRBJ2-1; TRBD2 agrees at 12 bases. J lost 8 bases, V lost 0 bases, and 8 bases had no gene match. The CDR3 is made up of 17 amino acids. Germline lookup yields CDR1 MNHNS and CDR2 SASEGT. The CDR3 nucleotides read TGTGCCAGCAGTGAAGCCCTAGCGGGAGGGCCCCCCCATGAGCAGTTCTTC. Protein sequence: CASSEALAGGPPHEQFF.

J is TRBJ2-7 and V is TRBV29-1; TRBD1 is a possible D gene (5 bases). Trimming cost V 4 bases and J 2 bases, with 9 bases left between them. The germline V gene encodes CDR1 SQVTM and CDR2 ANQGSEA. The CDR3 loop spans 12 amino acids. The CDR3 bases are TGCAGCGTTGTGTCAGGGACCTACGAGCAGTACTTC. This translates into CSVVSGTYEQYF.

The chain employs TRBV10-3 and TRBJ2-7; 8 bases agree with TRBD1. This CDR3 has 15 residues. The germline V gene has CDR1 ENHRY and CDR2 SYGVKD. The J segment lost 0 bases and the V segment lost 6 bases, leaving 7 bases of the junction unmatched. The CDR3 spells CAIRKNRGSSYEQYF. In DNA form, the CDR3 reads TGTGCCATCAGAAAAAACAGGGGGAGCTCCTACGAGCAGTACTTC.

In DNA form, the CDR3 reads TGTGCCAGCAGGAGGGAAAGCAATCAGCCCCAGCATTTT. Translated, it gives CASRRESNQPQHF. The chain employs TRBV6-5 and TRBJ1-5; D gene unclear. V dropped 6 bases and J dropped 1 base, with 7 bases sitting between them. This CDR3 is 13 amino acids long. CDR1 and CDR2 from the germline V gene are MNHEY and SVGAGI.

This sequence joins TRBV7-9 and TRBJ2-2, with 9 bases lining up with TRBD2. V lost 6 bases to trimming and J lost 4 bases; unmatched junction nucleotides: 18. Germline V gene lookup returns CDR1 SEHNR and CDR2 FQNEAQ (reference sequence). The CDR3 runs to 19 residues. The CDR3 loop reads CASSRGGGSGRSRTGELFF. In nucleotides, the CDR3 is TGTGCCAGCAGTCGAGGGGGGGGTAGCGGGAGATCCCGCACCGGGGAGCTGTTTTTT.

The chain combines TRBV28 with TRBJ1-6, with D uncertain. CDR1 MDHEN and CDR2 SYDVKM come from the germline V gene. CDR3 size: 14 residues. Trimming took off 5 bases at V and 4 bases at J, with 9 bases between the two ends. CDR3 in amino acids: CASSRTLYNSPLHF. The CDR3 DNA reads TGTGCCAGCAGTCGGACTTTGTATAATTCACCCCTCCACTTT.

The chain combines TRBV19 with TRBJ2-2, with TRBD2 matching over 9 bases. Germline CDR1 is LNHDA and CDR2 is SQIVND (reference sequence). V dropped 3 bases and J dropped 13; count of bases not matched to a gene: 9. The CDR3 is 14 residues long. CDR3 region: CASSISLAGRGLFF. In DNA form, the CDR3 reads TGTGCCAGTAGTATTTCTCTAGCGGGGAGAGGGCTGTTTTTT.

V is TRBV2 and J is TRBJ2-7, with TRBD1 identical over 7 bases. Germline CDR1 SNHLY, CDR2 FYNNEI. The CDR3 is 14 residues long. V was pared by 6 bases and J by 0 bases, with 5 bases of the junction left unmatched. The DNA for the CDR3 is TGTGCCAGCAGAACCGGGACAGACTCCTACGAGCAGTACTTC. This translates into CASRTGTDSYEQYF.